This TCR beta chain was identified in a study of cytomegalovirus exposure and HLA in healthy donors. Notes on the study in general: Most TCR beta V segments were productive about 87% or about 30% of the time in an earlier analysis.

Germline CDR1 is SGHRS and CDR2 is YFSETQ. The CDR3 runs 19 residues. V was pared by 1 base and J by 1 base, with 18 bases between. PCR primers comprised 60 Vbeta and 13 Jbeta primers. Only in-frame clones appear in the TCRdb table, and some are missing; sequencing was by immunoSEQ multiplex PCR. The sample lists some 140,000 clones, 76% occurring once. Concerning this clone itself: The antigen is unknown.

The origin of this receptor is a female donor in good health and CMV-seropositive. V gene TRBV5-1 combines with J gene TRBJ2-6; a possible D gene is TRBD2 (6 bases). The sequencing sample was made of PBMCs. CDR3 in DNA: TGCGCCAGCAGCTTGAGCCTGGAGGGGTCGGGGTCTGGGGCCAACGTCCTGACTTTC. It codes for CASSLSLEGSGSGANVLTF.